This T cell receptor beta chain comes out of a study of cytomegalovirus exposure and HLA in healthy donors. In the case of this clone: Its antigen is not identified.

Regarding the study as a whole: There were reportedly fewer N-insertions in an Asian-associated ancestry cluster than the approximately 670-donor mean, in a later analysis.

Donors in the study were healthy people who gave bone marrow. CDR3 size: 12 residues. The ends lost 7 bases at V and 5 bases at J; junction bases unmatched: 0. The germline gives CDR1 SQVTM, CDR2 ANQGSEA. Primers: 60 Vbeta forward and 13 Jbeta reverse. Measured with immunoSEQ multiplex PCR; TCRdb has only the in-frame clones, and not every one. Of 95,000 to 100,000 clones in the sample, 75% were seen once. Sequencing used PBMCs. The receptor was derived from a man in his fifties or sixties in good health and CMV-seronegative. The chain is built from TRBV29-1 and TRBJ2-1; TRBD2 aligns across 12 bases. The CDR3 sequence is CSGTSGNNEQFF. CDR3 DNA sequence: TGCAGCGGGACTAGCGGGAACAATGAGCAGTTCTTC.